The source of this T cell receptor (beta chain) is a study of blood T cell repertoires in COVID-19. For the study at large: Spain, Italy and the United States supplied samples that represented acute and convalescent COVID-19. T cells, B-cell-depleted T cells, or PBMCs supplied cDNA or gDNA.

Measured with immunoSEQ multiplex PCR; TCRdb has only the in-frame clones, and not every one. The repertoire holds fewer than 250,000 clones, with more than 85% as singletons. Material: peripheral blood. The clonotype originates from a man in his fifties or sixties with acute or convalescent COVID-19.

DNA of the CDR3: TGTGCCAGCAGGAAATCTCTCTGGGGGGCTAGCGGGGGCCAAGAGACCCAGTACTTC. Translation gives CASRKSLWGASGGQETQYF. The V gene is TRBV5-8, the J gene TRBJ2-5; 10 nucleotides agree with TRBD2. There are 19 residues in the CDR3. V shed 5 bases and J 1 base; nucleotides not matched to a gene: 17. Germline CDR1 is SGHTS and CDR2 is YDEGEE.